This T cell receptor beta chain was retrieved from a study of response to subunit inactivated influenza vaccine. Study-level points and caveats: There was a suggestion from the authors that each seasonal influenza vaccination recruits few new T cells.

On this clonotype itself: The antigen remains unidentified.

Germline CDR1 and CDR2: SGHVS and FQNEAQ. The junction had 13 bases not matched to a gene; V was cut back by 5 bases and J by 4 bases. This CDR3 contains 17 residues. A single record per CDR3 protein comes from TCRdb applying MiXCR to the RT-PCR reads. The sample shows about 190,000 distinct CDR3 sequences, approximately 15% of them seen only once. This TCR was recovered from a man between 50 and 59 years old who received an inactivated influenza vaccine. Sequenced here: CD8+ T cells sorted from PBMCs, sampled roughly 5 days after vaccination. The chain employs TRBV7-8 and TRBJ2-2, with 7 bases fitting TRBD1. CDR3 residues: CASSRPYRGLTTGELFF. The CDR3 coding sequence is TGTGCCAGCAGCCGACCCTACAGGGGTCTCACCACCGGGGAGCTGTTTTTT.